This TCR beta chain was captured in a study of CD8+CD57+ T cells in acquired aplastic anemia. Study context: When averaged, DNA from sorted CD4+ and CD8+ cells came to 2.5 to 4 ug.

Profiling that covered TCR beta VDJ and CDR3 relied on genomic DNA as its template. TCRdb re-analysed the reads in MiXCR, keeping a single row per CDR3 protein. The repertoire has hundreds of thousands of distinct CDR3 sequences, over 25% of them found once; the top ten carry less than 1%. Points from the study as a whole: There were 25 to 30 CD8+ CDR3 sequences that occurred in both patients and controls.

With V trimmed by 5 bases and J by 3 bases, 5 bases remained unmatched. The CDR3 runs 14 residues. CDR1 SGHTA and CDR2 FQGNSA come from the germline V gene. As to this clonotype: Its antigen is unknown.

Patients selected for sequencing had displayed CD8+CD57+ cell expansion by flow cytometry. The sample taken for sequencing was sorted CD4+, CD8+, or CD8+CD57+ T cells (not recorded which) from PBMCs. V is TRBV7-2 and J is TRBJ2-5, with 8 bases lining up with TRBD1. This sequence originates from a human donor with aplastic anemia. The CDR3 bases are TGTGCCAGCAGCACTCGGACAGGGAAAGAGACCCAGTACTTC. Encoded protein: CASSTRTGKETQYF.